Shown below are 6 T cell receptor beta chains from a single sample sequenced in a study of blood T cells in healthy people across ages. Next came a second PCR, run for roughly 6 to 11 cycles, which used a sample-barcoded 5' primer along with a J-beta primer mix. TCRdb re-called the 5' RACE reads through MiXCR, storing one row per CDR3 protein. The data contain some 900,000 distinct CDR3 sequences, 45% to 50% of them seen just once; the ten biggest clones take up roughly 13%. The sequenced sample consisted of blood. The source of these receptors is a man aged 25 to 40 in good health.

The chain uses TRBV10-3 and TRBJ1-2; possibly TRBD1 for D (5 bases). Germline lookup yields CDR1 ENHRY and CDR2 SYGVKD. Trimming removed 0 bases from V and 8 bases from J, with 13 bases in between. This CDR3 comprises 14 residues. As DNA, the CDR3 is TGTGCCATCAGTGAGTCCGGGAGCGGGGACGGCTACACCTTC. Protein product: CAISESGSGDGYTF.

The genes are TRBV4-2 and TRBJ2-1; 9 bases are shared with TRBD1. The CDR3 extends over 16 amino acids. Looked up from germline, CDR1 is LGHNA and CDR2 is YNFKEQ. V lost 1 base, J lost 7 bases, and 8 bases stayed unmatched. This CDR3 is CASSQGAGQGANEQFF. CDR3 DNA: TGTGCCAGCAGCCAAGGCGCGGGACAGGGCGCGAATGAGCAGTTCTTC.

The chain links TRBV7-9 to TRBJ2-5; TRBD2 is a possible D gene (5 bases). Germline CDR1 SEHNR, CDR2 FQNEAQ (reference sequence). The V end lost 3 bases, the J end lost 2 bases, and 13 bases lay between the germline ends. The CDR3 has 15 amino acids. CDR3 amino acids: CASSLLLGLQETQYF. In DNA form, the CDR3 reads TGTGCCAGCAGCTTGTTACTAGGACTTCAAGAGACCCAGTACTTC.

The table lists this clonotype with a few counts. The chain recombines TRBV28 with TRBJ2-4; TRBD1 aligns across 8 bases. Trimming removed 6 bases from V and 0 bases from J; junction bases left unmatched: 7. The CDR3 extends over 16 amino acids. Germline CDR1 is MDHEN and CDR2 is SYDVKM. The CDR3 coding sequence is TGTGCCAGCAGCCTCCAGGGGGCAATAGCCAAAAACATTCAGTACTTC. Translation gives CASSLQGAIAKNIQYF.

This chain joins TRBV28 and TRBJ2-6, with 11 bases lining up with TRBD1. CDR3 length equals 17 residues. Trimming took 9 bases from V and 3 from J; bases not matched to a gene: 10. CDR1 is MDHEN and CDR2 is SYDVKM in the germline V gene. DNA for the CDR3: TGTGCCAGTAGTGTCGGACAGGGGGCAGTTGGGGCCAACGTCCTGACTTTC. Its translation is CASSVGQGAVGANVLTF.

This clonotype appeared a few times. J is TRBJ2-7 and V is TRBV7-9, with D possibly being TRBD2 (6 bases). Germline CDR1 is SEHNR and CDR2 is FQNEAQ (reference sequence). The CDR3 extends over 14 amino acids. Trimming cost V 6 bases and J 2 bases, with 14 bases left between them. The CDR3 region is CASSWGDGTYEQYF. The CDR3 DNA follows: TGTGCCAGCAGTTGGGGGGACGGGACCTACGAGCAGTACTTC.